The 11 T cell receptor beta chains below were found in one sample sequenced in a study of hypomethylating agent response in myelodysplastic syndrome. Using immunoSEQ multiplex PCR, the repertoire was profiled, and TCRdb retains in-frame clones only, with some absent. The sample lists a few thousand clones, roughly 87% occurring once. This material consisted of bone marrow, taken before or after starting hypomethylating agent treatment for myelodysplastic syndrome (not recorded which). These receptors were obtained from a human donor with myelodysplastic syndrome.

V usage is TRBV21-1 and J usage is TRBJ2-2; the table's TRBD2 call for D was not verified on the DNA. TRBV21-1 is a pseudogene segment. There are 17 residues in the CDR3. As DNA, the CDR3 is TGTGCCAGCAGCAAAGAAGCGGCCGCTCGGGACACCGGGGAGCTGTTTTTT. The encoded protein is CASSKEAAARDTGELFF.

The chain combines TRBV7-9 with TRBJ1-1; TRBD1 might be the D (5 bases). V shed 1 base and J shed 2 bases, with 17 bases lying between them. The V gene's germline CDR1 is SEHNR and CDR2 FQNEAQ (reference sequence). The CDR3 runs to 17 residues. The CDR3 here is CASSLGDSYTANTEAFF. Here the CDR3 DNA reads TGTGCCAGCAGCTTAGGCGACAGCTACACCGCTAACACTGAAGCTTTCTTT.

The chain recombines TRBV30 with TRBJ2-5; a weak D match, TRBD2 (5 bases). Germline assignment: CDR1 GTSNPN and CDR2 SVGIG (reference sequence). The CDR3 has 15 amino acids. The V end lost 4 bases, the J end lost 5 bases, and 20 bases lay between the germline ends. The CDR3 sequence is CAWTTRPGVGETQYF. The CDR3, as DNA: TGTGCCTGGACGACCCGGCCCGGGGTTGGGGAGACCCAGTACTTC.

The chain recombines TRBV5-1 with TRBJ2-5; tentative D call: TRBD1 (6 bases). The CDR3 sequence is 13 residues long. Germline V gene data show CDR1 as SGHRS and CDR2 as YFSETQ. The V end was cut by 2 bases, the J end by 5 bases, with 10 bases between. The CDR3 DNA reads TGCGCCAGCAGCTTTACAGGGTTGGAGACCCAGTACTTC. Translation: CASSFTGLETQYF.

V is TRBV27 and J is TRBJ1-1; D is possibly TRBD1 (6 bases). Trimming took off 8 bases at V and 0 bases at J, with 10 bases between the two ends. The CDR3 length is 13 residues. CDR1 is MNHEY and CDR2 is SMNVEV in the germline V gene (reference sequence). CDR3 region: CASAQGLNTEAFF. In DNA, the CDR3 is TGTGCCAGCGCACAGGGACTGAACACTGAAGCTTTCTTT.

The chain recombines TRBV5-1 with TRBJ2-5; perhaps TRBD2 as D (5 bases). The V end was cut by 4 bases, the J end by 4 bases, with 11 bases between. The CDR3 spans 13 residues. The germline CDR1 and CDR2 sequences are SGHRS and YFSETQ. CDR3 in DNA: TGCGCCAGCAGCGAGGGCTCGGGAGAGACCCAGTACTTC. Translation: CASSEGSGETQYF. Together with reference TRBV5-1 and TRBJ2-5, the CDR3 gives the full variable domain: KAGVTQTPRYLIKTRGQQVTLSCSPISGHRSVSWYQQTPGQGLQFLFEYFSETQRNKGNFPGRFSGRQFSNSRSEMNVSTLELGDSALYLCASSEGSGETQYFGPGTRLLVL.

The gene calls are TRBV6-1 and TRBJ2-7; D may be TRBD2 (5 bases). Germline V CDR1 and CDR2: MNHNS, SASEGT. V was cut by 3 bases and J by 1 base, with 16 bases left in between. The CDR3 sequence is 16 residues long. CDR3 sequence reads: CASSDLAGFRSYEQYV. CDR3 DNA: TGTGCCAGCAGTGACCTTGCGGGTTTTCGGTCCTACGAGCAGTACGTC.

This sequence joins TRBV2 and TRBJ2-6; D might be TRBD1 (6 bases). Trimming removed 7 bases from V and 2 bases from J, with 12 bases in between. There are 15 residues in the CDR3. The germline CDR1 and CDR2 sequences are SNHLY and FYNNEI. The CDR3 loop is CASNPGVTGANVLTF. For the CDR3, the DNA is TGTGCCAGCAACCCAGGGGTTACTGGGGCCAACGTCCTGACTTTC.

The chain joins TRBV30 to TRBJ2-3; TRBD2 matches 12 bases. The germline V gene encodes CDR1 GTSNPN and CDR2 SVGIG (reference sequence). The CDR3 runs 14 residues. Trimming cost V 8 bases and J 4 bases; bases outside gene matches: 7. The CDR3 DNA reads as TGTGCCCTCAGGACTAGCGGGGACGCAGATACGCAGTATTTT. Translating gives CALRTSGDADTQYF.

V gene TRBV19 combines with J gene TRBJ1-3, with 8 bases fitting TRBD1. J lost 1 base, V lost 6 bases, and 14 bases had no gene match. The CDR3 extends over 18 amino acids. The germline gives CDR1 LNHDA, CDR2 SQIVND (reference sequence). The CDR3 DNA reads TGTGCCAGTAGACCCGGACAGGGCTTAATGGGGTCTGGAAACACCATATATTTT. Protein product: CASRPGQGLMGSGNTIYF.

This clone has just one count. This chain connects TRBV15 to TRBJ1-2; possibly TRBD1 for D (5 bases). Germline values: CDR1 LNHNV, CDR2 YYDKDF (reference sequence). Trimming removed 1 base from V and 8 bases from J, with 14 bases in between. CDR3 size: 14 residues. CDR3 protein: CATSRAPGVGGYTF. The CDR3 DNA is TGTGCCACCAGCAGAGCGCCGGGGGTTGGGGGCTACACCTTC.